A single sample is the source of the 12 T cell receptor beta chains below, sequenced in a study of blood T cell repertoires in COVID-19. Libraries were prepared by immunoSEQ multiplex PCR; TCRdb keeps only in-frame clonotypes and omits some of them. The sample holds 150,000 to 200,000 clones, approximately 79% seen once. What was sequenced was peripheral blood. The receptor set was obtained from a woman of 80 years or more with acute or convalescent COVID-19.

This chain's CDR3 is CASSPTRWTGELFF. The CDR3 DNA sequence: TGTGCCAGCAGCCCCACTAGATGGACCGGGGAGCTGTTTTTT. The chain joins TRBV6-5 to TRBJ2-2; TRBD2 might be the D (5 bases). V dropped 6 bases and J dropped 5 bases, with 13 bases sitting between them. CDR1 is MNHEY and CDR2 is SVGAGI in the germline V gene. There are 14 residues in the CDR3.

J is TRBJ2-1 and V is TRBV19; 9 nucleotides align to TRBD2. Trimming took 5 bases from V and 12 from J; bases not matched to a gene: 5. This CDR3 has 12 residues. Germline V gene lookup returns CDR1 LNHDA and CDR2 SQIVND (reference sequence). The DNA of the CDR3 is TGTGCCAGTAGTGACGGACTAGCGAGGCAGTTCTTC. Residues: CASSDGLARQFF.

The CDR3 DNA reads TGTGCCAGCGTATTCATGCAGGGGGCTGACTATGGCTACACCTTC. Its protein product is CASVFMQGADYGYTF. V is TRBV6-5 and J is TRBJ1-2, with 8 nucleotides matching TRBD1. V lost 8 bases to trimming and J lost 3 bases; unmatched junction nucleotides: 11. Germline V lookup: CDR1 MNHEY, CDR2 SVGAGI. The CDR3 sequence is 15 residues long.

The chain links TRBV6-5 to TRBJ2-7, with TRBD1 matching 9 bases. In germline, CDR1 is MNHEY, CDR2 SVGAGI. V lost 2 bases and J lost 2; bases outside the gene matches: 7. CDR3 length equals 16 residues. CDR3 protein: CASSYIPGQGTYEQYF. The CDR3 DNA follows: TGTGCCAGCAGTTACATCCCGGGACAGGGAACCTACGAGCAGTACTTC.

The chain carries TRBV6-6 and TRBJ2-7, with 10 bases that match TRBD1. The CDR3 length is 16 residues. Germline CDR1 is MNHNY and CDR2 is SVGAGI (reference sequence). J was trimmed by 6 bases and V by 3 bases; bases with no gene match: 11. CDR3 nucleotides: TGTGCCAGCAGTTATCGGTTTCGGGACAGGGGAGGCGAGCAGTACTTC. Amino acid sequence: CASSYRFRDRGGEQYF.

The chain uses TRBV15 and TRBJ2-1, with 9 bases aligning to TRBD2. Trimming removed 5 bases from V and 10 bases from J; junction bases left unmatched: 12. There are 15 residues in the CDR3. Germline-derived CDR1 and CDR2 are LNHNV and YYDKDF (reference sequence). CDR3 DNA sequence: TGTGCCACCAGCGGAGGACTAGCGAGGGACTGGGAGCAGTTCTTC. It specifies CATSGGLARDWEQFF.

J is TRBJ1-1 and V is TRBV5-1; 7 bases agree with TRBD1. CDR1 SGHRS and CDR2 YFSETQ come from the germline V gene. The ends lost 6 bases at V and 3 bases at J; junction bases unmatched: 8. The CDR3 spans 14 residues. The CDR3 sequence is CASITGAGDTEAFF. The CDR3 nucleotides are TGCGCCAGCATTACAGGGGCCGGGGACACTGAAGCTTTCTTT. The full variable domain, rest sourced from reference TRBV5-1 and TRBJ1-1, is KAGVTQTPRYLIKTRGQQVTLSCSPISGHRSVSWYQQTPGQGLQFLFEYFSETQRNKGNFPGRFSGRQFSNSRSEMNVSTLELGDSALYLCASITGAGDTEAFFGQGTRLTVV.

The V gene is TRBV11-3, the J gene TRBJ2-1; weak D call: TRBD2 (6 bases). Germline CDR1 reads SGHNT; CDR2 reads YENEEA. V was shortened by 3 bases and J by 4 bases, with 13 bases between the two germline ends. The CDR3 is 15 residues long. CDR3 sequence: CASSFQEGTYNEQFF. Here the CDR3 DNA reads TGTGCCAGCAGCTTTCAGGAGGGGACTTACAATGAGCAGTTCTTC.

As DNA, the CDR3 is TGTGCCAGTAGTCAGAGGGGACTAGCGGGAAACAATGAGCAGTTCTTC. Translated, it gives CASSQRGLAGNNEQFF. V gene TRBV19 combines with J gene TRBJ2-1; 13 positions match TRBD2. There are 16 residues in the CDR3. V lost 5 bases and J lost 5; bases outside the gene matches: 6. The germline CDR1 and CDR2 sequences are LNHDA and SQIVND (reference sequence).

This clone occurred many times. The chain joins TRBV10-1 to TRBJ2-3; D uncertain. Trimming pared 5 bases from V and 1 base from J, leaving 19 bases between. Per germline, CDR1 WNHNN and CDR2 SYGVQD (reference sequence). The CDR3 has 17 amino acids. The CDR3 here is CASSPPLAGDGTDTQYF. DNA for the CDR3: TGCGCCAGCAGTCCCCCCCTGGCTGGAGACGGCACAGATACGCAGTATTTT.

This clone was counted a single time. The genes are TRBV6-5 and TRBJ1-4, with D maybe TRBD1 (6 bases). Germline V gene sequence: CDR1 MNHEY, CDR2 SVGAGI. Trimming removed 3 bases from V and 4 bases from J, with 15 bases in between. The CDR3 contains 16 residues. The CDR3 bases are TGTGCCAGCAGTTATTGGTCCGGGACAAGTAATGAAAAACTGTTTTTT. Protein: CASSYWSGTSNEKLFF.

The J gene is TRBJ2-7, the V gene TRBV18; the match to TRBD2 covers 12 bases. V lost 1 base and J lost 6; bases outside the gene matches: 4. The CDR3 sequence is 15 residues long. CDR1 KGHSH and CDR2 LQKENI come from the germline V gene. The CDR3 nucleotides read TGTGCCAGCTCACCACGAGAGACTAGCGGGAGCGAGCAGTACTTC. Translated: CASSPRETSGSEQYF.